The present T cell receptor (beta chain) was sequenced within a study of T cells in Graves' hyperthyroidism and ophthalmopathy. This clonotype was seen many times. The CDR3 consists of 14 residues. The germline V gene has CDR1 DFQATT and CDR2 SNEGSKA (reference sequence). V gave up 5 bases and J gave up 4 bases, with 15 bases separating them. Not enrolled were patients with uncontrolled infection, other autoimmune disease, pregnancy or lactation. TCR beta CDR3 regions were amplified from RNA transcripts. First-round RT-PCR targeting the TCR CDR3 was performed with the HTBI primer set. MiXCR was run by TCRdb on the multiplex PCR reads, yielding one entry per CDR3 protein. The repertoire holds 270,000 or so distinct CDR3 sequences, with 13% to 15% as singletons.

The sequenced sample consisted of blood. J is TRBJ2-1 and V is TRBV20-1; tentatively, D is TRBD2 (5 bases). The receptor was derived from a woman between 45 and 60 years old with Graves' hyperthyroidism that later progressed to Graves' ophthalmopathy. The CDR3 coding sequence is TGCAGTGCTGATCGACGAGGGCTATACAATGAGCAGTTCTTC. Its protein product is CSADRRGLYNEQFF.